This T cell receptor beta chain emerged from a study of blood T cell repertoires in COVID-19. Study context: Both acute and convalescent COVID-19 samples were obtained from the United States, Italy and Spain. In each case, the material was cDNA or gDNA derived from T cells, B-cell-depleted T cells, or PBMCs.

Measured with immunoSEQ multiplex PCR; TCRdb has only the in-frame clones, and not every one. The table includes about 240,000 clones, more than 75% detected once. The CDR3 is 13 residues long. V dropped 3 bases and J dropped 2 bases, with 8 bases sitting between them. Germline loops: CDR1 SGDLS, CDR2 YYNGEE. The sample consisted of peripheral blood. This rearrangement joins TRBV9 to TRBJ2-5; D is possibly TRBD2 (5 bases). This TCR was recovered from a woman in her 70s with active or convalescent COVID-19. The CDR3 loop reads CASSAGIQETQYF. CDR3 bases: TGTGCCAGCAGCGCCGGGATTCAAGAGACCCAGTACTTC.